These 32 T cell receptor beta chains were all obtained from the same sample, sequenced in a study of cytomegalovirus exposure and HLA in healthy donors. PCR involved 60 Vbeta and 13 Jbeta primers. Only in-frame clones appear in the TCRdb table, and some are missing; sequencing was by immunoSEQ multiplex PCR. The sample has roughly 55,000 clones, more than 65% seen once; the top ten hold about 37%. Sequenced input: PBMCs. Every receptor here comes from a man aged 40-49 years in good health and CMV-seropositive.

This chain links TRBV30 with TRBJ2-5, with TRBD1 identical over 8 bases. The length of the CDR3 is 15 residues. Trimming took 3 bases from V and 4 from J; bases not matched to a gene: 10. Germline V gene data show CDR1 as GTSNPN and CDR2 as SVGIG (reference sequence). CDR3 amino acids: CAWSWDRNLGETQYF. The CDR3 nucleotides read TGTGCCTGGAGCTGGGACAGGAACCTTGGAGAGACCCAGTACTTC.

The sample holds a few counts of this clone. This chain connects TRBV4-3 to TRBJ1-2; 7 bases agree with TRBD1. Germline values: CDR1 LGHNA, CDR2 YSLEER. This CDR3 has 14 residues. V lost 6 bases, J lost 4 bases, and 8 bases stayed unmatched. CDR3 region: CASSRDRDSYGYTF. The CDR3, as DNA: TGCGCCAGCAGTCGCGACCGGGACAGCTATGGCTACACCTTC.

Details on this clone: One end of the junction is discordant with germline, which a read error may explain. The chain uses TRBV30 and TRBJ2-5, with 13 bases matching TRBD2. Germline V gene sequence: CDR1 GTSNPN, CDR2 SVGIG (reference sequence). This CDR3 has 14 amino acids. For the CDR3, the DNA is TGTGTCTGGGCGACTAGCGGGGGGCGGAAGACCCAGTACTTC. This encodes CVWATSGGRKTQYF.

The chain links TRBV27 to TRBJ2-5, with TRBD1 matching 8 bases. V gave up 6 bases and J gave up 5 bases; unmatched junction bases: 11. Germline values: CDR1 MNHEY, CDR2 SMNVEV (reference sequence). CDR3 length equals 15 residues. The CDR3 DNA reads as TGTGCCAGCAGCCGAAAGACAGGGGTTGGGGAGACCCAGTACTTC. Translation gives CASSRKTGVGETQYF.

The CDR3 reads CASGLTTRGLAFKETQYF. CDR3 in DNA: TGTGCTAGTGGTTTGACAACTCGGGGACTAGCGTTTAAAGAGACCCAGTACTTC. The V gene is TRBV12-5, the J gene TRBJ2-5, with 10 bases identical to TRBD2. Germline values: CDR1 LGHNT, CDR2 FRNRAP. The CDR3 is 18 residues long. Unmatched junction bases numbered 12, after V lost 2 bases and J lost 3 bases.

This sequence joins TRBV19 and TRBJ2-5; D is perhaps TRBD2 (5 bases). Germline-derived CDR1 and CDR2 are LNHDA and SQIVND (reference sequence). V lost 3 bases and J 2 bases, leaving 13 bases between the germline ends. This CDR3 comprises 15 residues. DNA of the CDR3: TGTGCCAGTAGTATGTTCGGGGAGTCTCAAGAGACCCAGTACTTC. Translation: CASSMFGESQETQYF.

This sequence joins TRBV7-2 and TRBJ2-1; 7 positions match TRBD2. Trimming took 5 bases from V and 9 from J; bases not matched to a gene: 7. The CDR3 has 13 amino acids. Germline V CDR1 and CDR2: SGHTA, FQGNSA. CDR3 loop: CASSDGTSVEQFF. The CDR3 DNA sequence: TGTGCCAGCAGCGACGGAACTAGCGTTGAGCAGTTCTTC.

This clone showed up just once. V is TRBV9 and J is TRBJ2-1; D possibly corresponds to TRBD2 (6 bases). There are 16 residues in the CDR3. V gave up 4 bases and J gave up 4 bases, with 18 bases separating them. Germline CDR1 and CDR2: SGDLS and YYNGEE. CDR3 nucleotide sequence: TGTGCCAGCAGCTCGAGATCCCCGAGCGGGTACAATGAGCAGTTCTTC. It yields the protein CASSSRSPSGYNEQFF.

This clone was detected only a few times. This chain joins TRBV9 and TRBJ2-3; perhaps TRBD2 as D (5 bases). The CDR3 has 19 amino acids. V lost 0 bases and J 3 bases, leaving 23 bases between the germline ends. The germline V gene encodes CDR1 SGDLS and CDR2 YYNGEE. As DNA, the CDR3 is TGTGCCAGCAGCGTAGCTACTAGAGGTTCGGACGGAAGGACAGATACGCAGTATTTT. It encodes CASSVATRGSDGRTDTQYF. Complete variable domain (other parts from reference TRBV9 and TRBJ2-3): DSGVTQTPKHLITATGQRVTLRCSPRSGDLSVYWYQQSLDQGLQFLIQYYNGEERAKGNILERFSAQQFPDLHSELNLSSLELGDSALYFCASSVATRGSDGRTDTQYFGPGTRLTVL.

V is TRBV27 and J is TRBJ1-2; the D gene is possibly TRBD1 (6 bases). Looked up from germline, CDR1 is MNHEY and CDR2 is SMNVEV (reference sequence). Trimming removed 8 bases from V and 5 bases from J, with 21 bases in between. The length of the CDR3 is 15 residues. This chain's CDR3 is CASGGPGGKLYGYTF. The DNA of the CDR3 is TGTGCCAGCGGGGGACCGGGGGGCAAGTTGTATGGCTACACCTTC.

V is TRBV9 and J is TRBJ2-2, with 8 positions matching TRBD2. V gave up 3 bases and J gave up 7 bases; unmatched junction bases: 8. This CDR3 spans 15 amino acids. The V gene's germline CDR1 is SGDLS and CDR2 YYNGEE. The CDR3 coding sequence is TGTGCCAGCAGCGCTCTTAGCGGGGATGTCGGGGAGCTGTTTTTT. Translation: CASSALSGDVGELFF.

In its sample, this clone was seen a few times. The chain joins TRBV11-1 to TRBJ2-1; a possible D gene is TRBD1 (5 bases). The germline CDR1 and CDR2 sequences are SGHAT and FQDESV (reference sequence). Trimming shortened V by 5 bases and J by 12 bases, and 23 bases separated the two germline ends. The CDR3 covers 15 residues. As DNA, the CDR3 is TGTGCCAGCAGCCCCAACGACGACAGCTTGCGAGGGCAGTTCTTC. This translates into CASSPNDDSLRGQFF.

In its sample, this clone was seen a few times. Written as DNA, the CDR3 is TGCAGCCTTAGACAGGGGGGCTGGAATGAGCAGTTCTTC. Translation gives CSLRQGGWNEQFF. The chain recombines TRBV29-1 with TRBJ2-1; 9 nucleotides agree with TRBD1. The CDR3 has 13 amino acids. Germline V gives CDR1 SQVTM, CDR2 ANQGSEA. V trimming: 8 bases; J trimming: 7 bases; junction bases outside the gene matches: 9.

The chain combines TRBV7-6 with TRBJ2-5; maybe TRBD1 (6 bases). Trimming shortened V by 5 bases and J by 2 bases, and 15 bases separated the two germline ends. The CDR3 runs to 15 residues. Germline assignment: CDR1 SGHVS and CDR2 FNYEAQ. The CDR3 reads CASSPHQGTQETQYF. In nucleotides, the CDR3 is TGTGCCAGCAGCCCTCATCAGGGGACGCAAGAGACCCAGTACTTC.

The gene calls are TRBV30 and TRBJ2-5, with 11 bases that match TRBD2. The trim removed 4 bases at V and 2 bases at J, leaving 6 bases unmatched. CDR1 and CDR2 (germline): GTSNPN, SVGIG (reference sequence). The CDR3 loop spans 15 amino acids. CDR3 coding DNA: TGTGCCTGGACCCAACTAGCGGGGGCTCAAGAGACCCAGTACTTC. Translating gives CAWTQLAGAQETQYF.

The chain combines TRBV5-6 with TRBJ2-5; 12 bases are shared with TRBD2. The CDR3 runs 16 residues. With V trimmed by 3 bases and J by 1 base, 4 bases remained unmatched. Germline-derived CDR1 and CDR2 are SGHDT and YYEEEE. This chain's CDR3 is CASSSLAGGFQETQYF. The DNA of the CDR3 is TGTGCCAGCAGCTCACTAGCGGGGGGATTCCAAGAGACCCAGTACTTC.

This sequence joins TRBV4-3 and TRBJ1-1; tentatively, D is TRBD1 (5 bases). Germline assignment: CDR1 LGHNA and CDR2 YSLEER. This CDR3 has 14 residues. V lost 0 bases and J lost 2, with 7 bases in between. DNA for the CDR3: TGCGCCAGCAGCCAAGAGCGGGACAACACTGAAGCTTTCTTT. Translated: CASSQERDNTEAFF.

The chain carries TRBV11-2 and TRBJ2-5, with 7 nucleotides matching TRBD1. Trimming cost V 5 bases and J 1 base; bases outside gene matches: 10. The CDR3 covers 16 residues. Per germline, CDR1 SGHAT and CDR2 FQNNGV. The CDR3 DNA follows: TGTGCCAGCAGCCCTTTTAGGGGACAGATCCAAGAGACCCAGTACTTC. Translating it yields CASSPFRGQIQETQYF.

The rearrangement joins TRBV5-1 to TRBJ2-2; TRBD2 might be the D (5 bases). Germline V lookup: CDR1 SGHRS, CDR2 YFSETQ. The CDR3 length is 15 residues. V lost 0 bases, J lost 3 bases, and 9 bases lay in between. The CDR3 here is CASSLESGYTGELFF. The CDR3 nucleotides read TGCGCCAGCAGCTTGGAAAGCGGATACACCGGGGAGCTGTTTTTT.

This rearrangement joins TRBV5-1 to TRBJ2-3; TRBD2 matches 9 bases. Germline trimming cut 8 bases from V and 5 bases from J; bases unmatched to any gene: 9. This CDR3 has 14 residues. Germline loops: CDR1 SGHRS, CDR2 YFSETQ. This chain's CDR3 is CASGPGLAGDTQYF. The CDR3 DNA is TGCGCCAGTGGGCCGGGACTAGCCGGAGATACGCAGTATTTT. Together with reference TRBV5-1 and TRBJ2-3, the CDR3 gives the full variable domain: KAGVTQTPRYLIKTRGQQVTLSCSPISGHRSVSWYQQTPGQGLQFLFEYFSETQRNKGNFPGRFSGRQFSNSRSEMNVSTLELGDSALYLCASGPGLAGDTQYFGPGTRLTVL.

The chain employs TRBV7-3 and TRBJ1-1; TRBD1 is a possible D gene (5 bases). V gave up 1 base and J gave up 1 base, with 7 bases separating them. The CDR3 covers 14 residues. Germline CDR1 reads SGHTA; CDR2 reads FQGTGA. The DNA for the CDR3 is TGTGCCAGCAGCTTAAACCAGGGGAACACTGAAGCTTTCTTT. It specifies CASSLNQGNTEAFF.

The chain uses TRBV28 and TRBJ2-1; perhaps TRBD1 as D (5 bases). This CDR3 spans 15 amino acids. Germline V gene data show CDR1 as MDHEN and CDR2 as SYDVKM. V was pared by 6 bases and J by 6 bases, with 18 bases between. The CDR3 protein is CASRLAGLFTNEQFF. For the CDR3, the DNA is TGTGCCAGCAGGCTTGCAGGGCTGTTCACCAATGAGCAGTTCTTC.

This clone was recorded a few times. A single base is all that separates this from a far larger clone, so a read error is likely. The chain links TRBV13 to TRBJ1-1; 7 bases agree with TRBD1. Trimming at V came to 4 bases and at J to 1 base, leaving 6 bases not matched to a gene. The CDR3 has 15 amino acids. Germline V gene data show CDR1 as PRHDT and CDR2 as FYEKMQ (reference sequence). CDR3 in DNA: TGTGCCAGCAGCTCCGAGGGGGCGCGGAACACTGAAGCTTTCTTT. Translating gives CASSSEGARNTEAFF. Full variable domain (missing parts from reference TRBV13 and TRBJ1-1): AAGVIQSPRHLIKEKRETATLKCYPIPRHDTVYWYQQGPGQDPQFLISFYEKMQSDKGSIPDRFSAQQFSDYHSELNMSSLELGDSALYFCASSSEGARNTEAFFGQGTRLTVV.

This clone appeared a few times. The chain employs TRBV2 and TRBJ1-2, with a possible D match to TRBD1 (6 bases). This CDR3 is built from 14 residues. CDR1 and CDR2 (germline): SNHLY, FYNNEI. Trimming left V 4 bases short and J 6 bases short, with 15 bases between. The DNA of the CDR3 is TGTGCCAGCAGTGCCGTCACAGGGCCCCATGGCTACACCTTC. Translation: CASSAVTGPHGYTF.

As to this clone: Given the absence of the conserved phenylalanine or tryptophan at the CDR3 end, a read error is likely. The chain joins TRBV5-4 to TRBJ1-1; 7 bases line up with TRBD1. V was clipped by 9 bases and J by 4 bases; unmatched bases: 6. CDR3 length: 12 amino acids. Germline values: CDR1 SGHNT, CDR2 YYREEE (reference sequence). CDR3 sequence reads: CATTGAGTEAFV. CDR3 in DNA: TGTGCCACCACAGGGGCCGGCACTGAAGCTTTCGTT.

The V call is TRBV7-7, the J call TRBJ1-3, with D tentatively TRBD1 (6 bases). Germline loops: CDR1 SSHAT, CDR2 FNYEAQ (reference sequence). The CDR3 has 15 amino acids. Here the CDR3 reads CASSPGAGREDTIYF. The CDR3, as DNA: TGTGCTAGCTCACCGGGGGCCGGTCGGGAGGACACCATATATTTT.

CDR3 coding DNA: TGCAGCGCCTACAGGGCCCCCTCCTACAATGAGCAGTTCTTC. Protein: CSAYRAPSYNEQFF. This sequence joins TRBV29-1 and TRBJ2-1; D possibly corresponds to TRBD1 (6 bases). CDR3 length: 14 amino acids. Trimming shortened V by 7 bases and J by 0 bases, and 13 bases separated the two germline ends. Germline CDR1 reads SQVTM; CDR2 reads ANQGSEA.

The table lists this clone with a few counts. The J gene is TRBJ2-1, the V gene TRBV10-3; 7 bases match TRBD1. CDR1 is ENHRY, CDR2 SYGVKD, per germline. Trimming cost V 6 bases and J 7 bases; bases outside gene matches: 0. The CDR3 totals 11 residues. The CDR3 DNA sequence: TGTGCCATCAGGGGACAGAATGAGCAGTTCTTC. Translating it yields CAIRGQNEQFF.

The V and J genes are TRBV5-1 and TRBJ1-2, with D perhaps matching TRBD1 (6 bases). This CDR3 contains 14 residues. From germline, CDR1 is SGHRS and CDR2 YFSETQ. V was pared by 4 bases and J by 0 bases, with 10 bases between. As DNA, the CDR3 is TGCGCCAGCAGCGATAGGACAGCTAACTATGGCTACACCTTC. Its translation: CASSDRTANYGYTF.

CDR3 protein: CASSLGQGAKEQYF. CDR3 DNA: TGTGCCAGCAGCTTGGGACAGGGGGCGAAAGAGCAGTACTTC. The gene calls are TRBV13 and TRBJ2-7; 12 positions match TRBD1. This CDR3 spans 14 amino acids. CDR1 is PRHDT, CDR2 FYEKMQ, per germline (reference sequence). The V segment lost 3 bases and the J segment 7 bases; nucleotides outside the gene matches: 4.

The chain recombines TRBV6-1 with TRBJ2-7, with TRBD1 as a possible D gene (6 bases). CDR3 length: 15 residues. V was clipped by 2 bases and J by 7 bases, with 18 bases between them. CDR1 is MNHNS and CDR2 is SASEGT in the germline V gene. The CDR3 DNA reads TGTGCCAGCAGTGAAATCCCCCCGGACAGAGGGGAGCAGTACTTC. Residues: CASSEIPPDRGEQYF.

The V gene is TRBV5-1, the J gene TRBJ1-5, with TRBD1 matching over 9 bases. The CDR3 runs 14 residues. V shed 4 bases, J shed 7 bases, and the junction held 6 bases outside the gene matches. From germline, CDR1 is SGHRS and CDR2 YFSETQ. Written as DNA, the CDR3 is TGCGCCAGCAGCCCCGGGACAGGGAAGCAGCCCCAGCATTTT. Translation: CASSPGTGKQPQHF.